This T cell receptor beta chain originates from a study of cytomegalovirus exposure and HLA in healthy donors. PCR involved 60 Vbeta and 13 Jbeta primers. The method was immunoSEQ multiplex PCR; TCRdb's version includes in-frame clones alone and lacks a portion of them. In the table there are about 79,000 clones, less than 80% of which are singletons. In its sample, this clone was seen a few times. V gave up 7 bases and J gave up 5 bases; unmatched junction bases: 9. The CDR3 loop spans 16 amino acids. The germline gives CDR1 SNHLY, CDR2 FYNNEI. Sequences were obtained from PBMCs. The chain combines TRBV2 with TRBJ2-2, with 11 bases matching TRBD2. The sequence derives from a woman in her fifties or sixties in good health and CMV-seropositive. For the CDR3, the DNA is TGTGCCAGCACCCAGGAGATAGCGGGGGGGACCGGGGAGCTGTTTTTT. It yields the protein CASTQEIAGGTGELFF.